The 16 T cell receptor beta chains below come from one sample, sequenced in a study of early T cells in non-severe SARS-CoV-2 infection. TCRdb passed the 5' RACE reads through MiXCR, listing each CDR3 protein once. The data hold 90,000 to 100,000 distinct CDR3 sequences, with 13% observed a single time. The specimen sequenced was whole blood. These receptors came from an adult who was a healthcare worker with PCR-confirmed SARS-CoV-2 infection or an uninfected control (not recorded which).

This clonotype was detected ten times or more. J is TRBJ1-1 and V is TRBV5-4; D unresolved. CDR1 and CDR2 (germline): SGHNT, YYREEE (reference sequence). CDR3 length: 17 residues. Trimming took off 0 bases at V and 0 bases at J, with 15 bases between the two ends. CDR3 nucleotides: TGTGCCAGCAGCTTGGTCAGCTTCACTTTCATGAACACTGAAGCTTTCTTT. As protein: CASSLVSFTFMNTEAFF.

The table lists this clonotype with a count of one. V is TRBV9 and J is TRBJ2-1; TRBD1 matches at 7 bases. The length of the CDR3 is 15 residues. CDR1 and CDR2 (germline): SGDLS, YYNGEE. After removal of 0 bases from V and 6 bases from J, the junction contained 6 bases not matched to a gene. CDR3 in DNA: TGTGCCAGCAGCGTAGCTCCAGGACAGGTCAATGAGCAGTTCTTC. Translating gives CASSVAPGQVNEQFF.

This clonotype was counted a few times. The rearrangement links TRBV12-3 or TRBV12-4 to TRBJ1-5; 9 bases align to TRBD1. This CDR3 contains 15 residues. V lost 6 bases, J lost 2 bases, and 5 bases stayed unmatched. The CDR3 protein is CASSRDRAGNQPQHF. Here the CDR3 DNA reads TGTGCCAGCAGCCGGGACAGGGCGGGCAATCAGCCCCAGCATTTT.

In its sample, this clonotype was seen many times. The chain recombines TRBV25-1 with TRBJ2-7; maybe TRBD1 (6 bases). Germline loops: CDR1 MGHDK, CDR2 SYGVNS. The CDR3 is 15 amino acids. V was pared by 3 bases and J by 3 bases, with 15 bases between. This CDR3 reads CASSERTDSHYEQYF. In DNA form, the CDR3 reads TGTGCCAGCAGTGAGCGGACAGACTCCCACTACGAGCAGTACTTC.

This clonotype was recorded at least ten times. The chain combines TRBV9 with TRBJ2-3; the D gene is possibly TRBD2 (6 bases). Per germline, CDR1 SGDLS and CDR2 YYNGEE. V lost 7 bases to trimming and J lost 2 bases, with 17 bases between them. CDR3 length: 15 residues. The CDR3: CASSRGATPTDTQYF. As DNA, the CDR3 is TGTGCCAGCTCGCGCGGGGCTACTCCCACAGATACGCAGTATTTT.

As for this clonotype: Given a much more abundant clone one base away, this may be a read error. The rearrangement links TRBV11-2 to TRBJ2-5; 7 nucleotides line up with TRBD2. The germline V gene encodes CDR1 SGHAT and CDR2 FQNNGV. The CDR3 extends over 13 amino acids. V was clipped by 6 bases and J by 4 bases; unmatched bases: 5. In nucleotides, the CDR3 is TGTGCCAGCAGATCCGAGCGGGGAGAGACCCAGTACTTC. It is translated as CASRSERGETQYF.

In this sample, this clonotype turned up many times. This chain joins TRBV6-2 or TRBV6-3 and TRBJ1-2; D ambiguous. Between the trimmed V and J ends, which lost 4 bases and 7 bases, there was a span of 7 bases. Germline V gene sequence: CDR1 MNHEY, CDR2 SVGEGT. The CDR3 has 11 amino acids. The CDR3 DNA is TGTGCCAGCAGTTCACCGGGTGGCTACACCTTC. Protein product: CASSSPGGYTF.

This clonotype was seen a few times. The V call is TRBV2, the J call TRBJ2-2, with unresolved D. This CDR3 spans 14 amino acids. The V gene lost 6 bases and the J gene lost 4 bases, with 12 bases spanning the gap. The germline CDR1 and CDR2 sequences are SNHLY and FYNNEI. The CDR3 protein is CASRVRVLTGELFF. The CDR3 nucleotides read TGTGCCAGCAGGGTTAGGGTCCTCACCGGGGAGCTGTTTTTT.

This clonotype was seen repeatedly, ten times or more. V gene TRBV20-1 combines with J gene TRBJ2-7, with 9 bases aligning to TRBD2. V lost 2 bases, J lost 6 bases, and 8 bases stayed unmatched. Germline V gene sequence: CDR1 DFQATT, CDR2 SNEGSKA (reference sequence). The CDR3 has 14 amino acids. This CDR3 is CSARRGGAFSEQYF. The CDR3 DNA is TGCAGTGCTAGACGCGGGGGGGCCTTCTCCGAGCAGTACTTC.

This clonotype was counted ten times or more. The genes are TRBV7-7 and TRBJ2-1; 14 bases are shared with TRBD2. This CDR3 is built from 17 residues. J lost 5 bases, V lost 1 base, and 4 bases had no gene match. Germline CDR1 is SSHAT and CDR2 is FNYEAQ (reference sequence). This CDR3 is CASSLGLAGGPDNEQFF. The CDR3 bases are TGTGCCAGCAGCTTAGGACTAGCGGGGGGGCCTGACAATGAGCAGTTCTTC.

In its sample, this clonotype was seen a few times. The rearrangement links TRBV12-3 or TRBV12-4 to TRBJ1-3, with no clear D. This CDR3 is built from 13 residues. V gave up 6 bases and J gave up 6 bases, with 12 bases separating them. For the CDR3, the DNA is TGTGCCAGCAGAAGGGTCAGTTCAAACACCATATATTTT. Translating it yields CASRRVSSNTIYF.

This clonotype was detected many times. The chain couples TRBV6-5 to TRBJ2-3; 8 positions agree with TRBD2. CDR3 length: 16 amino acids. Trimming cost V 6 bases and J 1 base; bases outside gene matches: 9. The V gene's germline CDR1 is MNHEY and CDR2 SVGAGI. CDR3 sequence: CASRSRGGSGTDTQYF. The CDR3 nucleotides read TGTGCCAGCAGGAGCCGGGGGGGTTCGGGCACAGATACGCAGTATTTT.

This clonotype was seen more than once but under ten times. The V gene is TRBV6-1, the J gene TRBJ2-5; D possibly corresponds to TRBD1 (5 bases). The CDR3 length is 17 residues. Trimming left V 8 bases short and J 0 bases short, with 22 bases between. Looked up from germline, CDR1 is MNHNS and CDR2 is SASEGT. The CDR3 DNA sequence: TGTGCCAGCGGCCGGAGTAAATCGTCAGGGTACCAAGAGACCCAGTACTTC. It specifies CASGRSKSSGYQETQYF.

This clonotype was recorded a few times. CDR3 loop: CATSRGTNEKLFF. The CDR3 coding sequence is TGTGCCACCAGCAGAGGAACTAATGAAAAACTGTTTTTT. The rearrangement links TRBV15 to TRBJ1-4; D is uncertain. The CDR3 length is 13 residues. Germline V gene lookup returns CDR1 LNHNV and CDR2 YYDKDF (reference sequence). V was clipped by 1 base and J by 1 base, with 1 base between them. The full variable domain, in which reference TRBV15 and TRBJ1-4 provide the parts outside the CDR3, is DAMVIQNPRYQVTQFGKPVTLSCSQTLNHNVMYWYQQKSSQAPKLLFHYYDKDFNNEADTPDNFQSRRPNTSFCFLDIRSPGLGDTAMYLCATSRGTNEKLFFGSGTQLSVL.

In this sample, this clonotype turned up a few times. The CDR3 DNA follows: TGTGCCAGCTCGGGAGAGACCCAGTACTTC. Its protein product is CASSGETQYF. The chain couples TRBV28 to TRBJ2-5; D remains unclear. Trimming shortened V by 8 bases and J by 4 bases, and 5 bases separated the two germline ends. In germline, CDR1 is MDHEN, CDR2 SYDVKM. The CDR3 spans 10 residues.

This clonotype showed up many times. The chain links TRBV7-6 to TRBJ2-1, with TRBD2 matching 7 bases. Germline V gene lookup returns CDR1 SGHVS and CDR2 FNYEAQ. With 5 bases clipped from V and 1 base from J, the junction kept 11 bases outside the gene matches. The CDR3 sequence is 17 residues long. The CDR3 nucleotides are TGTGCCAGCAGCCCGGCTGGGGCGGGAGAATCCTACAATGAGCAGTTCTTC. This codes for CASSPAGAGESYNEQFF. Filled out from reference TRBV7-6 and TRBJ2-1, the complete variable domain reads GAGVSQSPRYKVTKRGQDVALRCDPISGHVSLYWYRQALGQGPEFLTYFNYEAQQDKSGLPNDRFSAERPEGSISTLTIQRTEQRDSAMYRCASSPAGAGESYNEQFFGPGTRLTVL.